This T cell receptor (beta chain) stems from a study of blood T cell repertoires in COVID-19. Study-level background: Samples representing acute and convalescent COVID-19 were sourced from the United States, Italy and Spain.

Trimming stripped 4 bases from V and 7 bases from J, with 10 bases between. This CDR3 has 12 amino acids. Germline V gene data show CDR1 as SNHLY and CDR2 as FYNNEI. A single count supports this clone. Produced via immunoSEQ multiplex PCR; TCRdb's table is partial and in-frame only. Of about 160,000 clones listed, around 80% are singletons. Those who participated ranged in age from roughly 18 to 90 years and resided in around 22 US areas. Researchers sorted participants into cohorts using their self-reported clinical history. Cohort 3 donors were reported recovered after two negative PCRs, clearance, or symptom resolution.

The sequenced sample was PBMCs or T cells enriched from blood (not recorded which). V is TRBV2 and J is TRBJ1-2; no clear D gene. This receptor was taken from a woman aged 55-69 years who had recovered from COVID-19. The CDR3 nucleotides are TGTGCCAGCAGTGGGGATGAGGGTGGCTACACCTTC. It codes for CASSGDEGGYTF.